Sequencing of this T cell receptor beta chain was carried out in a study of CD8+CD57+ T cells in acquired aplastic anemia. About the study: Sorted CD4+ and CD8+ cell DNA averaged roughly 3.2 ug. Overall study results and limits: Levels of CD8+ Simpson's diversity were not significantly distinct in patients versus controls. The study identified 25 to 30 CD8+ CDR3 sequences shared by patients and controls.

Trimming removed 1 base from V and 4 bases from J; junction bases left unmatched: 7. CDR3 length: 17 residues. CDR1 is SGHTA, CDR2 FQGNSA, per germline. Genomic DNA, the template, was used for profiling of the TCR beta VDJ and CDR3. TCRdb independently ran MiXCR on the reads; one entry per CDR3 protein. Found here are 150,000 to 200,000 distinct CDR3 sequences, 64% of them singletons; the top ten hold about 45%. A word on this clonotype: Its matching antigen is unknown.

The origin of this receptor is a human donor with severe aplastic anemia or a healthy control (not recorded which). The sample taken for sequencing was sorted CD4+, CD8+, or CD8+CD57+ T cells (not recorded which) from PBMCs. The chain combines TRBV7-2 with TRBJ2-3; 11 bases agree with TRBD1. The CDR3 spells CASSLDGTGGISDTQYF. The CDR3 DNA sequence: TGTGCCAGCAGCTTAGATGGGACAGGGGGGATCTCAGATACGCAGTATTTT.